This T cell receptor beta chain comes out of a study of PD-1 blockade in classical Hodgkin lymphoma. This clone appeared a single time. The antigen is undetermined. The CDR3 spans 15 residues. V was clipped by 5 bases and J by 0 bases, with 12 bases between them. Germline loops: CDR1 SGHTA, CDR2 FQGTGA. TCRdb's copy holds only in-frame clones and misses some; the assay was immunoSEQ multiplex PCR. The sample has 34,000 or so clones, around 90% seen once. Time point specified: cycle 4 day 1 (C4D1), after 6 weeks of nivolumab. Brentuximab vedotin exposure varied, and every patient relapsed after autologous stem cell transplantation. Starting with thawed PBMCs, CD4+ T cells were purified by magnetic negative selection. Study-wide findings and caveats: By C4D1, diversity of CD4+ TCRs had risen significantly, whereas that of CD8+ TCRs had not.

Sequencing used CD4+ T cells from blood, obtained before the fourth cycle of nivolumab. The chain uses TRBV7-3 and TRBJ2-3; D is perhaps TRBD2 (5 bases). The clonotype was recovered from a human donor with classical Hodgkin lymphoma. In nucleotides, the CDR3 is TGTGCCAGCAGCCCTGACTACGGAAGCACAGATACGCAGTATTTT. Translated, it gives CASSPDYGSTDTQYF.